The 25 T cell receptor beta chains given below trace back to one sample, sequenced in a study of early T cells in non-severe SARS-CoV-2 infection. From the 5' RACE reads, TCRdb called clonotypes with MiXCR, one entry per CDR3 protein. The sample contains just under 90,000 distinct CDR3 sequences, 13% to 15% of which appear only once. The sequenced material came from whole blood. These receptors came from an adult who was a healthcare worker with PCR-confirmed SARS-CoV-2 infection or an uninfected control (not recorded which).

This clonotype showed up just a few times. This chain joins TRBV3-1 and TRBJ1-1; D is unresolved. This CDR3 has 14 amino acids. Germline V lookup: CDR1 LGHDT, CDR2 YNNKEL (reference sequence). Trimming left V 0 bases short and J 3 bases short, with 8 bases between. CDR3 nucleotides: TGTGCCAGCAGCCAAGATTTGGGGTACACTGAAGCTTTCTTT. Its translation is CASSQDLGYTEAFF.

There are a few counts of this clonotype. This chain links TRBV10-2 with TRBJ2-1; D is unclear. Trimming took 2 bases from V and 9 from J, leaving 11 bases between them. The CDR3 has 13 amino acids. CDR1 is WSHSY, CDR2 SAAADI, per germline. CDR3 in DNA: TGCGCCAGCAGTGAGGGGCCCGCAAGTGAGCAGTTCTTC. Protein product: CASSEGPASEQFF.

This clonotype has only a few counts. The chain couples TRBV28 to TRBJ2-5; D gene unclear. CDR1 is MDHEN, CDR2 SYDVKM, per germline. Trimming stripped 8 bases from V and 4 bases from J, with 14 bases between. The CDR3 contains 13 residues. The DNA for the CDR3 is TGTGCCAGCTCCCCTGGGAACGGAGAGACCCAGTACTTC. It encodes CASSPGNGETQYF. Using reference TRBV28 and TRBJ2-5 for the parts outside the CDR3, the full variable domain is DVKVTQSSRYLVKRTGEKVFLECVQDMDHENMFWYRQDPGLGLRLIYFSYDVKMKEKGDIPEGYSVSREKKERFSLILESASTNQTSMYLCASSPGNGETQYFGPGTRLLVL.

This clonotype appeared a few times. V usage is TRBV7-9 and J usage is TRBJ2-7; D is uncertain. This CDR3 is 14 amino acids long. Germline CDR1 and CDR2: SEHNR and FQNEAQ (reference sequence). V lost 5 bases and J 5 bases, leaving 16 bases between the germline ends. Here the CDR3 DNA reads TGTGCCAGCAGCATCCAGGAATCCGCAAACGAGCAGTACTTC. Translated: CASSIQESANEQYF.

This clonotype was observed a few times. The rearrangement links TRBV7-2 to TRBJ2-1; D perhaps matches TRBD2 (6 bases). V was cut by 5 bases and J by 3 bases, with 20 bases left in between. Germline assignment: CDR1 SGHTA and CDR2 FQGNSA. This CDR3 comprises 17 residues. Here the CDR3 DNA reads TGTGCCAGCAGCCTAGGGACTTTAGCGATCGGCTACAATGAGCAGTTCTTC. Translation: CASSLGTLAIGYNEQFF.

The rearrangement joins TRBV24-1 to TRBJ2-1; D is unresolved. The ends were cut back, 1 base at V and 5 bases at J, with 8 bases in the middle. The CDR3 is 14 amino acids. Per germline, CDR1 KGHDR and CDR2 SFDVKD. The CDR3 DNA sequence: TGTGCCACCAGTGATTTTATTTCCGACAATGAGCAGTTCTTC. It is translated as CATSDFISDNEQFF.

This clonotype was detected a few times. This chain joins TRBV9 and TRBJ2-1; D might be TRBD2 (5 bases). This CDR3 has 12 residues. The germline CDR1 and CDR2 sequences are SGDLS and YYNGEE. Trimming cost V 0 bases and J 9 bases, with 7 bases left between them. The CDR3 nucleotides read TGTGCCAGCAGCGTAGGAGGGATTGAGCAGTTCTTC. It codes for CASSVGGIEQFF.

In its sample, this clonotype was seen many times. The junction does not match germline at one end; this may be a read error. V and J are TRBV5-1 and TRBJ2-1, with D hard to call. From germline, CDR1 is SGHRS and CDR2 YFSETQ. The CDR3 covers 14 residues. The CDR3 DNA reads TGTGCCAGCAGCTTGGGTGGCTCCTACAATGAGCAGTTCTTC. Residues: CASSLGGSYNEQFF.

This clonotype has more than one count but fewer than ten. The chain joins TRBV15 to TRBJ2-2; D gene ambiguous. The CDR3 spans 15 residues. V was trimmed by 5 bases and J by 5 bases, leaving 15 bases between them. Germline CDR1 reads LNHNV; CDR2 reads YYDKDF (reference sequence). The CDR3 sequence: CATSDSGEGTGELFF. In DNA form, the CDR3 reads TGTGCCACCAGCGATTCAGGTGAAGGGACCGGGGAGCTGTTTTTT.

This clonotype was recorded at least ten times. The V gene is TRBV7-3, the J gene TRBJ2-7; 11 bases are a match to TRBD1. The CDR3 is 14 amino acids. Germline-derived CDR1 and CDR2 are SGHTA and FQGTGA. V shed 5 bases, J shed 6 bases, and the junction held 6 bases outside the gene matches. For the CDR3, the DNA is TGTGCCAGCAGCCCAGGACAGGGGGCGGCCGAGCAGTACTTC. It specifies CASSPGQGAAEQYF.

The table lists this clonotype with a few counts. This chain uses TRBV14 with TRBJ2-3; D remains unclear. Germline loops: CDR1 SGHDN, CDR2 FVKESK. The CDR3 spans 17 residues. The germline V and J ends were trimmed by 0 bases and 6 bases, with 19 bases remaining between them. The CDR3 protein is CASSQDRAGPLLDTQYF. CDR3 DNA: TGTGCCAGCAGCCAAGATAGGGCAGGCCCCCTCCTCGATACGCAGTATTTT.

CDR3 amino acids: CASSRRLEDWEKLFF. The CDR3 DNA is TGTGCCAGCAGCCGCCGGTTGGAGGATTGGGAAAAACTGTTTTTT. The chain links TRBV27 to TRBJ1-4; no firm D call. Between the trimmed V and J ends, which lost 6 bases and 8 bases, there was a span of 19 bases. CDR3 length: 15 amino acids. The germline V gene has CDR1 MNHEY and CDR2 SMNVEV (reference sequence).

The chain carries TRBV29-1 and TRBJ2-1; 8 nucleotides agree with TRBD2. The V and J ends lost 0 bases and 4 bases, in that order; junction bases with no gene match: 17. The CDR3 is 19 residues long. CDR1 and CDR2 (germline): SQVTM, ANQGSEA. The CDR3 reads CSVEEPSSRLARLYNEQFF. The CDR3 DNA sequence: TGCAGCGTTGAAGAGCCGAGTTCGAGACTAGCGAGATTATACAATGAGCAGTTCTTC.

There are many counts of this clonotype. The rearrangement uses TRBV5-1 and TRBJ1-1; D is possibly TRBD1 (5 bases). The V end lost 5 bases, the J end lost 6 bases, and 14 bases lay between the germline ends. The germline V gene has CDR1 SGHRS and CDR2 YFSETQ. The CDR3 totals 13 residues. The DNA for the CDR3 is TGCGCCAGCAGTTGGGGCGAGAAGTCTGAAGCTTTCTTT. This gives the protein CASSWGEKSEAFF.

This clonotype has just a few counts. The chain joins TRBV4-2 to TRBJ2-2; D gene uncertain. Germline V gene sequence: CDR1 LGHNA, CDR2 YNFKEQ. V dropped 3 bases and J dropped 5 bases, with 7 bases sitting between them. The CDR3 has 13 residues. The CDR3 bases are TGTGCCAGCAGCCAGGACGAAACCGGGGAGCTGTTTTTT. Translation gives CASSQDETGELFF.

The table lists this clonotype with a few counts. This chain links TRBV29-1 with TRBJ1-1; D possibly corresponds to TRBD1 (6 bases). Per germline, CDR1 SQVTM and CDR2 ANQGSEA. The V and J ends lost 2 bases and 4 bases respectively, with 11 bases between them. The CDR3 covers 13 residues. The CDR3 spells CSVEWGAGTEAFF. The CDR3 coding sequence is TGCAGCGTTGAATGGGGGGCCGGCACTGAAGCTTTCTTT.

V gene TRBV5-6 combines with J gene TRBJ2-1; 8 bases agree with TRBD2. This CDR3 region has 18 residues. From germline, CDR1 is SGHDT and CDR2 YYEEEE. Trimming cost V 1 base and J 6 bases; bases outside gene matches: 15. The CDR3 loop reads CASSLSLFGTGGANEQFF. In DNA, the CDR3 is TGTGCCAGCAGCTTGAGTTTATTTGGCACGGGGGGGGCCAATGAGCAGTTCTTC.

This clonotype was detected ten times or more. The V and J genes are TRBV7-9 and TRBJ2-7; D possibly corresponds to TRBD2 (6 bases). The CDR3 has 15 amino acids. Trimming stripped 0 bases from V and 2 bases from J, with 11 bases between. Per germline, CDR1 SEHNR and CDR2 FQNEAQ (reference sequence). CDR3 amino acids: CASSLAPGGPYEQYF. In DNA, the CDR3 is TGTGCCAGCAGCTTAGCTCCCGGGGGTCCCTACGAGCAGTACTTC.

The sample holds many counts of this clonotype. In nucleotides, the CDR3 is TGTGCCACCAGCAGAGATCGAGGGGCTAGTGAGCAGTTCTTC. Translated: CATSRDRGASEQFF. This chain joins TRBV15 and TRBJ2-1, with D perhaps matching TRBD1 or TRBD2 (5 bases each). Germline CDR1 reads LNHNV; CDR2 reads YYDKDF (reference sequence). The V end lost 0 bases, the J end lost 9 bases, and 12 bases lay between the germline ends. The CDR3 has 14 amino acids.

This chain connects TRBV5-1 to TRBJ2-7; TRBD1 matches 8 bases. The V gene's germline CDR1 is SGHRS and CDR2 YFSETQ. With V trimmed by 7 bases and J by 3 bases, 9 bases remained unmatched. CDR3 length equals 14 residues. As DNA, the CDR3 is TGCGCCAGCCACAGAGGGACAGGCGGCTACGAGCAGTACTTC. Translated: CASHRGTGGYEQYF.

Only a few counts were recorded for this clonotype. The V gene is TRBV12-3 or TRBV12-4, the J gene TRBJ1-5; D remains ambiguous. The CDR3 has 13 residues. The germline V and J ends were trimmed by 4 bases and 5 bases, with 9 bases remaining between them. In DNA form, the CDR3 reads TGTGCCAGCAGTTCCAAGGGCGATCAGCCCCAGCATTTT. This gives the protein CASSSKGDQPQHF.

In its sample, this clonotype was seen many times. The gene calls are TRBV29-1 and TRBJ2-3; D unresolved. The CDR3 runs 13 residues. Germline lookup yields CDR1 SQVTM and CDR2 ANQGSEA. The V gene lost 8 bases and the J gene lost 0 bases, with 12 bases spanning the gap. Here the CDR3 reads CSPRWGSTDTQYF. DNA for the CDR3: TGCAGCCCCCGGTGGGGTAGCACAGATACGCAGTATTTT.

The chain joins TRBV10-2 to TRBJ1-4; D uncertain. The CDR3 has 16 amino acids. V lost 2 bases to trimming and J lost 1 base, with 11 bases between them. Germline CDR1 reads WSHSY; CDR2 reads SAAADI. The DNA of the CDR3 is TGCGCCAGCAGTGAGAACAGTCGGCGAACTAATGAAAAACTGTTTTTT. Translated, it gives CASSENSRRTNEKLFF.

This clonotype was observed a handful of times. This sequence joins TRBV10-2 and TRBJ2-5; 11 bases align to TRBD2. The CDR3 contains 15 residues. Unmatched junction bases numbered 7, after V lost 8 bases and J lost 2 bases. Germline V gene data show CDR1 as WSHSY and CDR2 as SAAADI. The chain's CDR3 is CASRTTSGTQETQYF. As DNA, the CDR3 is TGCGCCAGCCGCACGACTAGCGGGACTCAAGAGACCCAGTACTTC.

The rearrangement uses TRBV11-2 and TRBJ2-2; 13 bases map to TRBD2. The CDR3 is made up of 15 amino acids. Trimming cost V 6 bases and J 5 bases; bases outside gene matches: 3. CDR1 and CDR2 (germline): SGHAT, FQNNGV. The CDR3 coding sequence is TGTGCCAGCAGTCGACTAGCGGGAGGTACCGGGGAGCTGTTTTTT. It is translated as CASSRLAGGTGELFF.